The source of this T cell receptor (beta chain) is a study of post-analysis software for immune sequencing data. Study results and limitations: Versus controls, multiple sclerosis patients showed significantly lower diversity (normalized Chao1). Five TRBV segments occurring more often in patients than controls included TRBV5-6, TRBV5-1 and TRBV20-1.

CDR3 length: 18 amino acids. Germline-derived CDR1 and CDR2 are SGDLS and YYNGEE. Note on this clonotype: Its antigen is not known. It may be a read error: a sequence one base away is much more abundant.

The library was made from cDNA and included unique molecular identifiers. TCRdb reanalysed the PCR reads using MiXCR and keeps one entry per CDR3 protein. The sample has some 260,000 distinct CDR3 sequences; 30% to 45% are singletons. Sequencing was carried out using blood. The clonotype comes from a girl between 10 and 17 years old with multiple sclerosis. The V gene is TRBV9, the J gene TRBJ2-3; TRBD2 agrees at 11 bases. The CDR3 loop reads CAGSEEESSGRYTDTQYF. The CDR3 DNA sequence: TGTGCCGGCAGCGAGGAGGAATCTAGCGGGAGGTACACAGATACGCAGTATTTT. Combining the CDR3 with reference TRBV9 and TRBJ2-3 gives the whole variable domain DSGVTQTPKHLITATGQRVTLRCSPRSGDLSVYWYQQSLDQGLQFLIQYYNGEERAKGNILERFSAQQFPDLHSELNLSSLELGDSALYFCAGSEEESSGRYTDTQYFGPGTRLTVL.